The 3 T cell receptor beta chains listed next were all sequenced from one sample in a study of T cells in Graves' hyperthyroidism and ophthalmopathy. RNA transcripts were the template for amplifying TCR beta CDR3 regions. A set of HTBI primers served as the primers for a first-round RT-PCR of the TCR CDR3. TCRdb used MiXCR to reprocess the multiplex PCR reads, holding one entry per CDR3 protein. The repertoire holds about 620,000 distinct CDR3 sequences, with around 16% as singletons. Sequenced: blood. All receptors come from a woman aged 25 to 45 with Graves' hyperthyroidism.

Ten or more counts support this clonotype. The chain joins TRBV2 to TRBJ2-7, with D perhaps TRBD1 or TRBD2 (6 bases each). Germline V gives CDR1 SNHLY, CDR2 FYNNEI. CDR3 length equals 13 residues. Trimming shortened V by 7 bases and J by 5 bases, and 15 bases separated the two germline ends. The CDR3: CASNRVRGDEQYF. In DNA, the CDR3 is TGTGCCAGCAACAGGGTGCGGGGTGACGAGCAGTACTTC.

This clonotype came up a few times. This sequence joins TRBV11-3 and TRBJ2-1, with D possibly TRBD2 on 5 matching bases. Germline CDR1 reads SGHNT; CDR2 reads YENEEA. V gave up 5 bases and J gave up 9 bases, with 23 bases separating them. The CDR3 sequence is 16 residues long. The CDR3 DNA is TGTGCCAGCAGCCCAGCCTTACCCCCGCCGAGCGGTGAGCAGTTCTTC. It yields the protein CASSPALPPPSGEQFF.

Of note for this clonotype: A much larger clone lies a single base off, so this may be a read error. The rearrangement uses TRBV2 and TRBJ2-1, with 7 bases aligning to TRBD2. CDR3 length: 14 amino acids. CDR1 SNHLY and CDR2 FYNNEI come from the germline V gene. The CDR3 reads CVSKSVGLVDEQFF. The CDR3 DNA reads as TGTGTCAGCAAATCGGTCGGACTAGTCGATGAGCAGTTCTTC.